One and the same sample provided the 22 T cell receptor beta chains below, sequenced in a study of response to subunit inactivated influenza vaccine. MiXCR was run by TCRdb on the RT-PCR reads, yielding one entry per CDR3 protein. The table lists about 650,000 distinct CDR3 sequences, around 13% of them singletons. Sequencing used PBMCs from blood, obtained about 14 days before vaccination. The receptors originated from a man aged 45-65 years who received an inactivated influenza vaccine.

This clonotype appeared a few times. CDR3 sequence reads: CASSTAGGPGNEQFF. The CDR3 coding sequence is TGTGCCAGCAGCACAGCGGGAGGGCCGGGGAATGAGCAGTTCTTC. This chain joins TRBV7-9 and TRBJ2-1; 10 bases agree with TRBD2. Germline assignment: CDR1 SEHNR and CDR2 FQNEAQ (reference sequence). The CDR3 totals 15 residues. The J segment lost 7 bases and the V segment lost 5 bases, leaving 8 bases of the junction unmatched. Full variable domain (remainder filled in from reference TRBV7-9 and TRBJ2-1): DTGVSQNPRHKITKRGQNVTFRCDPISEHNRLYWYRQTLGQGPEFLTYFQNEAQLEKSRLLSDRFSAERPKGSFSTLEIQRTEQGDSAMYLCASSTAGGPGNEQFFGPGTRLTVL.

This clonotype was seen more than once but under ten times. V and J are TRBV15 and TRBJ1-1, with 8 bases lining up with TRBD1. Germline V lookup: CDR1 LNHNV, CDR2 YYDKDF (reference sequence). The CDR3 is made up of 13 amino acids. V shed 0 bases and J 11 bases; nucleotides not matched to a gene: 5. In DNA, the CDR3 is TGTGCCACCAGCAGAGAACCCCGACAGGGGGCTTTCTTT. Encoded protein: CATSREPRQGAFF.

The rearrangement uses TRBV5-6 and TRBJ2-7; D not certain. V lost 0 bases to trimming and J lost 0 bases, with 10 bases between them. Per germline, CDR1 SGHDT and CDR2 YYEEEE. The CDR3 is 15 residues long. DNA for the CDR3: TGTGCCAGCAGCTTGGTTCGCAGGAGCTCCTACGAGCAGTACTTC. Residues: CASSLVRRSSYEQYF.

The rearrangement joins TRBV5-1 to TRBJ2-3; D might be TRBD2 (5 bases). The V end lost 7 bases, the J end lost 0 bases, and 18 bases lay between the germline ends. CDR1 and CDR2 (germline): SGHRS, YFSETQ. The CDR3 length is 16 residues. As DNA, the CDR3 is TGCGCCAGCCGGAAAACTGGGGAGCGGAGCACAGATACGCAGTATTTT. It translates to CASRKTGERSTDTQYF. Using reference TRBV5-1 and TRBJ2-3 for the parts outside the CDR3, the full variable domain is KAGVTQTPRYLIKTRGQQVTLSCSPISGHRSVSWYQQTPGQGLQFLFEYFSETQRNKGNFPGRFSGRQFSNSRSEMNVSTLELGDSALYLCASRKTGERSTDTQYFGPGTRLTVL.

V and J are TRBV6-2 or TRBV6-3 and TRBJ2-3; 9 bases fit TRBD1. The ends lost 0 bases at V and 2 bases at J; junction bases unmatched: 12. The CDR3 sequence is 19 residues long. Germline CDR1 MNHEY, CDR2 SVGEGT. CDR3 residues: CASSYSRDRGFFLTDTQYF. In DNA, the CDR3 is TGTGCCAGCAGTTACTCTCGAGACAGGGGGTTTTTCCTCACAGATACGCAGTATTTT.

The sample holds many counts of this clonotype. At one of its ends the junction is not consistent with the germline gene, which may arise from a read error. The CDR3, as DNA: TGTGCCAGCAGCCGCGGGACCACTGGAGCCAACGTCCTGACTTTC. Its protein is CASSRGTTGANVLTF. The rearrangement joins TRBV11-2 to TRBJ2-6; TRBD2 is a possible D gene (6 bases). This CDR3 comprises 15 residues. Germline V gene data show CDR1 as SGHAT and CDR2 as FQNNGV.

CDR3: CASSIMSAGEQFF. The CDR3 nucleotides are TGTGCCAGTAGTATTATGAGTGCTGGTGAGCAGTTCTTC. The chain employs TRBV19 and TRBJ2-1; D unclear. The CDR3 covers 13 residues. The V end was cut by 3 bases, the J end by 9 bases, with 12 bases between. The germline V gene has CDR1 LNHDA and CDR2 SQIVND (reference sequence).

This clonotype showed up just a few times. The chain couples TRBV5-1 to TRBJ2-2; no clear D. V lost 3 bases, J lost 7 bases, and 19 bases lay in between. Germline-derived CDR1 and CDR2 are SGHRS and YFSETQ. The CDR3 consists of 16 residues. The CDR3 region is CASSSNYMGIDGELFF. CDR3 bases: TGCGCCAGCAGCTCCAATTATATGGGAATAGACGGGGAGCTGTTTTTT. The variable domain in full, completed from reference TRBV5-1 and TRBJ2-2, reads KAGVTQTPRYLIKTRGQQVTLSCSPISGHRSVSWYQQTPGQGLQFLFEYFSETQRNKGNFPGRFSGRQFSNSRSEMNVSTLELGDSALYLCASSSNYMGIDGELFFGEGSRLTVL.

The V gene is TRBV4-3, the J gene TRBJ2-3, with 7 bases identical to TRBD2. The germline V gene has CDR1 LGHNA and CDR2 YSLEER. This CDR3 spans 17 amino acids. With 0 bases clipped from V and 2 bases from J, the junction kept 8 bases outside the gene matches. The chain's CDR3 is CASSQETARGFTDTQYF. The DNA for the CDR3 is TGCGCCAGCAGCCAAGAGACGGCGCGGGGGTTCACAGATACGCAGTATTTT.

This clonotype was found once. Here the CDR3 reads CASSYHRGEQYF. Here the CDR3 DNA reads TGTGCCAGCAGCTACCACAGGGGTGAGCAGTACTTC. This chain links TRBV12-3 or TRBV12-4 with TRBJ2-7; TRBD1 matches 7 bases. The CDR3 is 12 amino acids. The V and J ends lost 6 bases and 7 bases, in that order; junction bases with no gene match: 6.

In its sample, this clonotype was seen many times. One end of the junction is discordant with germline, which a read error may explain. Here the CDR3 reads CASSLASGANVLTF. The DNA of the CDR3 is TGTGCCAGCAGTTTAGCATCTGGGGCCAACGTCCTGACTTTC. The V call is TRBV7-9, the J call TRBJ2-6; D uncertain. The germline V gene encodes CDR1 SEHNR and CDR2 FQNEAQ (reference sequence). The CDR3 contains 14 residues.

V gene TRBV9 combines with J gene TRBJ2-2, with no clear D. Between the trimmed V and J ends, which lost 0 bases and 2 bases, there was a span of 11 bases. Germline CDR1 and CDR2: SGDLS and YYNGEE. This CDR3 is built from 16 residues. The DNA for the CDR3 is TGTGCCAGCAGCGTAGGGGGTATCCGCAACACCGGGGAGCTGTTTTTT. Protein sequence: CASSVGGIRNTGELFF.

This clonotype has only a few counts. The chain joins TRBV20-1 to TRBJ2-7; 13 nucleotides align to TRBD2. The germline gives CDR1 DFQATT, CDR2 SNEGSKA (reference sequence). Germline trimming cut 7 bases from V and 9 bases from J; bases unmatched to any gene: 15. CDR3 size: 15 residues. CDR3 sequence (DNA): TGCAGTGTCCCGGGGGGGACTAGCGGGGTCCCGGGGCAGTACTTC. This sequence encodes CSVPGGTSGVPGQYF.

There are many counts of this clonotype. V is TRBV7-2 and J is TRBJ2-3, with TRBD2 matching over 7 bases. This CDR3 spans 14 amino acids. CDR1 is SGHTA and CDR2 is FQGNSA in the germline V gene. V trimming: 0 bases; J trimming: 5 bases; junction bases outside the gene matches: 2. The CDR3 spells CASSLAGGLDTQYF. CDR3 bases: TGTGCCAGCAGCTTAGCCGGGGGGTTAGATACGCAGTATTTT.

The gene calls are TRBV29-1 and TRBJ2-1; 8 bases match TRBD2. V lost 4 bases, J lost 15 bases, and 5 bases stayed unmatched. Per germline, CDR1 SQVTM and CDR2 ANQGSEA. CDR3 size: 10 residues. The CDR3 DNA follows: TGCAGCGTTGTTAGCGGGGCCAGGTTCTTC. The encoded protein is CSVVSGARFF.

This clonotype was picked up many times. The rearrangement uses TRBV12-3 or TRBV12-4 and TRBJ2-1, with D possibly being TRBD1 (6 bases). The V end was cut by 6 bases, the J end by 4 bases, with 13 bases between. CDR3 size: 14 residues. CDR3 in amino acids: CASRPGHLYNEQFF. In DNA, the CDR3 is TGTGCCAGCAGGCCGGGACACCTTTACAATGAGCAGTTCTTC.

This clonotype was found a few times. The V and J genes are TRBV20-1 and TRBJ2-2; TRBD2 agrees at 8 bases. The CDR3 contains 15 residues. Germline CDR1 is DFQATT and CDR2 is SNEGSKA (reference sequence). Losses at the gene ends were 6 bases for V and 4 bases for J; bases not matched to a gene: 10. The CDR3 region is CSARRGGRVTGELFF. Written as DNA, the CDR3 is TGCAGTGCCCGCCGGGGGGGGCGGGTCACCGGGGAGCTGTTTTTT.

This clonotype was detected only a few times. V usage is TRBV3-1 and J usage is TRBJ2-2; unclear D gene. CDR1 and CDR2 from the germline V gene are LGHDT and YNNKEL (reference sequence). The CDR3 totals 14 residues. V shed 1 base and J shed 2 bases, with 5 bases lying between them. DNA for the CDR3: TGTGCCAGCAGCCAAGTTAGTAACACCGGGGAGCTGTTTTTT. It encodes CASSQVSNTGELFF.

The chain uses TRBV13 and TRBJ2-7, with 9 bases identical to TRBD2. CDR1 is PRHDT and CDR2 is FYEKMQ in the germline V gene (reference sequence). V was clipped by 2 bases and J by 0 bases; unmatched bases: 8. This CDR3 has 17 amino acids. CDR3 bases: TGTGCCAGCAGCTTAAGGCTAGCGGGGTCTTACTCCTACGAGCAGTACTTC. Its protein is CASSLRLAGSYSYEQYF.

This clonotype was seen only a few times. The CDR3 DNA follows: TGTGCCAGCACCCCCCAAGGGACAGGGGCCAACGTCCTGACTTTC. Protein product: CASTPQGTGANVLTF. V usage is TRBV12-3 or TRBV12-4 and J usage is TRBJ2-6; weak D call: TRBD1 (6 bases). Deletions cut 7 bases from V and 4 bases from J, with 14 bases between. This CDR3 is built from 15 residues.

This clonotype was seen a few times. The chain joins TRBV7-3 to TRBJ2-3; 7 nucleotides match TRBD2. V dropped 5 bases and J dropped 1; count of bases not matched to a gene: 6. This CDR3 has 15 residues. Looked up from germline, CDR1 is SGHTA and CDR2 is FQGTGA. The CDR3 DNA reads TGTGCCAGCAGCCTCGATCGGGAGGGCACAGATACGCAGTATTTT. It specifies CASSLDREGTDTQYF.

The chain combines TRBV12-3 or TRBV12-4 with TRBJ2-7; 7 nucleotides match TRBD1. V was pared by 8 bases and J by 4 bases, with 8 bases of the junction left unmatched. The CDR3 consists of 13 residues. The chain's CDR3 is CASGKGQIYEQYF. The CDR3 DNA is TGTGCCAGCGGGAAGGGACAGATTTACGAGCAGTACTTC.